The 31 T cell receptor beta chains below come from one sample, sequenced in a study of blood T cell repertoires in COVID-19. Repertoires were generated with immunoSEQ multiplex PCR, while TCRdb's copy carries only in-frame clones and drops some. The sample includes roughly 330,000 clones, approximately 88% of them seen just once. Sequencing input: PBMCs or T cells enriched from blood (not recorded which). The receptors here all came from a man under 40 who had recovered from COVID-19.

V is TRBV10-3 and J is TRBJ1-2; tentative D call: TRBD1 (6 bases). Trimming removed 6 bases from V and 8 bases from J, with 19 bases in between. The CDR3 totals 14 residues. CDR1 is ENHRY and CDR2 is SYGVKD in the germline V gene. CDR3 DNA sequence: TGTGCCATCAGCACCGTGGGGGGGCTTGAGGGCTACACCTTC. As protein: CAISTVGGLEGYTF.

The CDR3 reads CASTGQGNSPLHF. Written as DNA, the CDR3 is TGCGCCAGCACTGGACAGGGGAATTCACCCCTCCACTTT. The chain uses TRBV10-2 and TRBJ1-6; TRBD1 matches at 9 bases. J gave up 7 bases and V 7 bases, and 2 bases lay outside the gene matches. The CDR3 length is 13 residues. Per the germline V gene, CDR1 is WSHSY and CDR2 is SAAADI.

This clone has just one count. Distinct nucleotide sequences in the sample also encode this CDR3. The chain recombines TRBV11-3 with TRBJ1-3; D is unclear. Germline CDR1 SGHNT, CDR2 YENEEA. Trimming took off 5 bases at V and 3 bases at J, with 8 bases between the two ends. This CDR3 region has 13 residues. The CDR3 DNA reads as TGTGCCAGCAGCGGCGGAAGTGGAAACACCATATATTTT. Amino acid sequence: CASSGGSGNTIYF.

The chain uses TRBV6-5 and TRBJ2-1, with TRBD2 matching 11 bases. Losses at the gene ends were 2 bases for V and 8 bases for J; bases not matched to a gene: 5. The CDR3 is made up of 15 amino acids. Germline V lookup: CDR1 MNHEY, CDR2 SVGAGI. The CDR3 nucleotides read TGTGCCAGCAGTTACATAGCGGGGGGGGCCTATGAGCAGTTCTTC. It yields the protein CASSYIAGGAYEQFF.

The chain carries TRBV6-6 and TRBJ1-5; 7 bases agree with TRBD1. After removal of 6 bases from V and 0 bases from J, the junction contained 2 bases not matched to a gene. Germline V gene lookup returns CDR1 MNHNY and CDR2 SVGAGI (reference sequence). The CDR3 runs 14 residues. CDR3 sequence: CASSNRGSNQPQHF. CDR3 DNA sequence: TGTGCCAGCAGCAACAGGGGTAGCAATCAGCCCCAGCATTTT.

This sequence joins TRBV28 and TRBJ2-2, with D possibly being TRBD1 (5 bases). From germline, CDR1 is MDHEN and CDR2 SYDVKM. The V end was cut by 5 bases, the J end by 3 bases, with 19 bases between. This CDR3 is built from 17 residues. CDR3 in amino acids: CASSPLQGAGYTGELFF. The CDR3 DNA follows: TGTGCCAGCAGTCCCCTCCAAGGGGCTGGATACACCGGGGAGCTGTTTTTT.

The sample holds one count of this clone. This chain links TRBV24-1 with TRBJ2-1, with TRBD1 identical over 7 bases. This CDR3 spans 13 amino acids. Looked up from germline, CDR1 is KGHDR and CDR2 is SFDVKD. V trimming: 8 bases; J trimming: 5 bases; junction bases outside the gene matches: 5. CDR3 amino acids: CATNHRGHNEQFF. CDR3 coding DNA: TGTGCCACCAATCACAGGGGCCACAATGAGCAGTTCTTC.

The chain employs TRBV5-1 and TRBJ1-4; 9 bases line up with TRBD1. In germline, CDR1 is SGHRS, CDR2 YFSETQ. This CDR3 has 17 residues. V was pared by 0 bases and J by 7 bases, with 10 bases of the junction left unmatched. The CDR3: CASSLAGTGTGGEKLFF. DNA for the CDR3: TGCGCCAGCAGCTTGGCCGGGACAGGGACGGGAGGTGAAAAACTGTTTTTT.

The chain links TRBV28 to TRBJ1-5, with D unresolved. V was clipped by 3 bases and J by 0 bases, with 3 bases between them. This CDR3 spans 13 amino acids. From germline, CDR1 is MDHEN and CDR2 SYDVKM. Here the CDR3 DNA reads TGTGCCAGCAGTTTCTCTAGCAATCAGCCCCAGCATTTT. This sequence encodes CASSFSSNQPQHF. Variable domain in full (rest from reference TRBV28 and TRBJ1-5): DVKVTQSSRYLVKRTGEKVFLECVQDMDHENMFWYRQDPGLGLRLIYFSYDVKMKEKGDIPEGYSVSREKKERFSLILESASTNQTSMYLCASSFSSNQPQHFGDGTRLSIL.

The rearrangement links TRBV28 to TRBJ1-2; TRBD1 is a possible D gene (6 bases). Deletions cut 4 bases from V and 6 bases from J, with 12 bases between. The CDR3 has 13 amino acids. Per the germline V gene, CDR1 is MDHEN and CDR2 is SYDVKM. CDR3 sequence (DNA): TGTGCCAGCAGTTCCTACAGGGTGGATGGCTACACCTTC. It translates to CASSSYRVDGYTF.

Notes on this clone: Other DNA variants within this sample encode the same CDR3. The chain employs TRBV7-2 and TRBJ2-7; 7 nucleotides align to TRBD1. The CDR3 totals 14 residues. Germline CDR1 and CDR2: SGHTA and FQGNSA. Trimming at V came to 5 bases and at J to 0 bases, leaving 4 bases not matched to a gene. The CDR3 region is CASSPQGSSYEQYF. The CDR3, as DNA: TGTGCCAGCAGCCCACAGGGGAGCTCCTACGAGCAGTACTTC.

V usage is TRBV5-4 and J usage is TRBJ1-1; TRBD1 matches 10 bases. Germline assignment: CDR1 SGHNT and CDR2 YYREEE (reference sequence). CDR3 length: 18 residues. V lost 0 bases and J lost 0; bases outside the gene matches: 8. The CDR3, as DNA: TGTGCCAGCAGCTTGGATCATGGGGACAGGGGTTTGAACACTGAAGCTTTCTTT. Its translation: CASSLDHGDRGLNTEAFF.

This chain connects TRBV7-8 to TRBJ1-1, with a tentative D call TRBD1 (5 bases). The CDR3 sequence is 14 residues long. CDR1 SGHVS and CDR2 FQNEAQ come from the germline V gene. Trimming took 6 bases from V and 1 from J, leaving 12 bases between them. In DNA, the CDR3 is TGTGCCAGCAGGCGGGACGGCCAGAACACTGAAGCTTTCTTT. Translating gives CASRRDGQNTEAFF. The full variable domain, in which reference TRBV7-8 and TRBJ1-1 provide the parts outside the CDR3, is GAGVSQSPRYKVAKRGQDVALRCDPISGHVSLFWYQQALGQGPEFLTYFQNEAQLDKSGLPSDRFFAERPEGSVSTLKIQRTQQEDSAVYLCASRRDGQNTEAFFGQGTRLTVV.

The chain combines TRBV29-1 with TRBJ2-7; 7 nucleotides agree with TRBD2. Trimming cost V 3 bases and J 3 bases; bases outside gene matches: 2. This CDR3 contains 12 residues. The germline V gene has CDR1 SQVTM and CDR2 ANQGSEA. The CDR3 loop is CSVEGTNYEQYF. In nucleotides, the CDR3 is TGCAGCGTTGAGGGGACTAACTACGAGCAGTACTTC.

The V and J genes are TRBV19 and TRBJ2-2; D is undetermined. CDR3 length equals 14 residues. CDR1 and CDR2 from the germline V gene are LNHDA and SQIVND (reference sequence). V shed 3 bases and J shed 0 bases, with 5 bases lying between them. The CDR3 DNA reads as TGTGCCAGTAGTATTTACACGAACACCGGGGAGCTGTTTTTT. As protein: CASSIYTNTGELFF.

Only one count was recorded for this clone. This CDR3 reads CASSLYYEKLFF. Written as DNA, the CDR3 is TGTGCCAGCAGTTTGTATTATGAAAAACTGTTTTTT. The V gene is TRBV28, the J gene TRBJ1-4; D is unresolved. This CDR3 has 12 amino acids. CDR1 is MDHEN and CDR2 is SYDVKM in the germline V gene. V was clipped by 3 bases and J by 6 bases, with 5 bases between them.

This chain uses TRBV28 with TRBJ2-1; the match to TRBD1 covers 7 bases. J was trimmed by 0 bases and V by 11 bases; bases with no gene match: 13. Germline V gene sequence: CDR1 MDHEN, CDR2 SYDVKM. There are 16 residues in the CDR3. This CDR3 reads CASFGQARSSYNEQFF. CDR3 bases: TGTGCCTCCTTCGGACAGGCCCGTAGCTCCTACAATGAGCAGTTCTTC.

This clone was seen only a few times. V usage is TRBV28 and J usage is TRBJ2-1; 7 positions agree with TRBD2. Germline trimming cut 6 bases from V and 5 bases from J; bases unmatched to any gene: 10. This CDR3 comprises 15 residues. CDR1 and CDR2 from the germline V gene are MDHEN and SYDVKM. CDR3 bases: TGTGCCAGCAGGGGAGGGGTCGACTACCACAATGAGCAGTTCTTC. Protein sequence: CASRGGVDYHNEQFF. The variable domain in full, with the rest retrieved from reference TRBV28 and TRBJ2-1, is DVKVTQSSRYLVKRTGEKVFLECVQDMDHENMFWYRQDPGLGLRLIYFSYDVKMKEKGDIPEGYSVSREKKERFSLILESASTNQTSMYLCASRGGVDYHNEQFFGPGTRLTVL.

The chain is built from TRBV5-5 and TRBJ1-5, with a possible D match to TRBD1 (6 bases). Germline CDR1 reads SGHKS; CDR2 reads YYEKEE (reference sequence). V was shortened by 6 bases and J by 6 bases, with 19 bases between the two germline ends. This CDR3 is 15 amino acids long. The CDR3 here is CASTLGADPAQPQHF. The CDR3 DNA follows: TGTGCCAGCACCCTGGGGGCTGACCCCGCTCAGCCCCAGCATTTT.

The sample holds many counts of this clone. The CDR3 nucleotides are TGTGCCAGCAGCCCCGGGACTAGCGGGGAACCTTACAATGAGCAGTTCTTC. The encoded protein is CASSPGTSGEPYNEQFF. The chain carries TRBV11-2 and TRBJ2-1; 13 bases agree with TRBD2. The germline gives CDR1 SGHAT, CDR2 FQNNGV. The length of the CDR3 is 17 residues. Trimming took 5 bases from V and 4 from J; bases not matched to a gene: 8.

This clone showed up just once. The V call is TRBV6-4, the J call TRBJ1-1; 9 bases are shared with TRBD1. The CDR3 consists of 15 residues. Trimming removed 2 bases from V and 0 bases from J; junction bases left unmatched: 1. The germline gives CDR1 MRHNA, CDR2 SNTAGT. The CDR3 loop reads CASSDGTGMNTEAFF. DNA for the CDR3: TGTGCCAGCAGTGACGGGACAGGGATGAACACTGAAGCTTTCTTT.

The genes are TRBV6-5 and TRBJ2-3; perhaps TRBD1 as D (5 bases). This CDR3 is built from 15 residues. The V gene lost 5 bases and the J gene lost 0 bases, with 12 bases spanning the gap. Germline loops: CDR1 MNHEY, CDR2 SVGAGI. As DNA, the CDR3 is TGTGCCAGCAGTAAGACCAGGGCTAGCACAGATACGCAGTATTTT. Amino acids: CASSKTRASTDTQYF.

V is TRBV24-1 and J is TRBJ2-5, with 7 bases fitting TRBD1. The V gene end was trimmed by 4 bases and the J gene end by 9 bases; junction bases not matched to a gene: 7. Germline V lookup: CDR1 KGHDR, CDR2 SFDVKD. This CDR3 is built from 13 residues. The CDR3 loop reads CATSEFTGEAQYF. The CDR3 nucleotides read TGTGCCACCAGTGAATTTACAGGGGAAGCCCAGTACTTC.

The chain joins TRBV29-1 to TRBJ1-2, with 10 nucleotides matching TRBD1. The trim removed 7 bases at V and 3 bases at J, leaving 5 bases unmatched. The germline V gene has CDR1 SQVTM and CDR2 ANQGSEA. CDR3 length equals 13 residues. The CDR3 DNA is TGCAGCGGCTGGGGACAGGGGCACTATGGCTACACCTTC. Translation: CSGWGQGHYGYTF.

This rearrangement joins TRBV21-1 to TRBJ2-1; TRBD2, the D gene given by the table, was not confirmed from the DNA. TRBV21-1 corresponds to a pseudogene. The CDR3 sequence is 16 residues long. The CDR3 protein is CASSKDAGSSYNEQFF. In DNA, the CDR3 is TGTGCCAGCAGCAAAGACGCTGGGAGCTCCTACAATGAGCAGTTCTTC.

This rearrangement joins TRBV3-1 (or the pseudogene TRBV3-2) to TRBJ2-7; 13 positions match TRBD2. Germline V gives CDR1 LGHDT, CDR2 YNNKEL (reference sequence). V lost 1 base and J lost 4; bases outside the gene matches: 4. The CDR3 length is 16 residues. Here the CDR3 DNA reads TGTGCCAGCAGCCAAGGGGGACTAGCGGGAATTTACGAGCAGTACTTC. This encodes CASSQGGLAGIYEQYF.

This chain joins TRBV5-6 and TRBJ1-3; perhaps TRBD1 as D (6 bases). Per germline, CDR1 SGHDT and CDR2 YYEEEE. The CDR3 spans 16 residues. The V end was cut by 4 bases, the J end by 4 bases, with 18 bases between. The CDR3 sequence is CASSPGEQGYGNTIYF. The CDR3 region has the DNA TGTGCCAGCAGCCCTGGTGAACAGGGTTACGGAAACACCATATATTTT. Filled out from reference TRBV5-6 and TRBJ1-3, the complete variable domain reads DAGVTQSPTHLIKTRGQQVTLRCSPKSGHDTVSWYQQALGQGPQFIFQYYEEEERQRGNFPDRFSGHQFPNYSSELNVNALLLGDSALYLCASSPGEQGYGNTIYFGEGSWLTVV.

V usage is TRBV5-1 and J usage is TRBJ2-2; TRBD1 matches at 7 bases. The germline V gene encodes CDR1 SGHRS and CDR2 YFSETQ. This CDR3 has 15 amino acids. The V and J ends lost 4 bases and 5 bases, in that order; junction bases with no gene match: 8. Here the CDR3 reads CASSQQGVYTGELFF. CDR3 DNA: TGCGCCAGCAGCCAGCAGGGGGTTTATACCGGGGAGCTGTTTTTT.

This clone was seen more than once but under ten times. J is TRBJ2-7 and V is TRBV2; D may be TRBD1 (6 bases). CDR1 and CDR2 (germline): SNHLY, FYNNEI. V gave up 8 bases and J gave up 5 bases, with 13 bases separating them. This CDR3 comprises 12 residues. CDR3 sequence (DNA): TGTGCCAGCGTACAACAGGGAGACGAGCAGTACTTC. Translation: CASVQQGDEQYF.

With regard to this clone: The junction departs from the called germline gene at one end, perhaps through a read error. V is TRBV4-1 and J is TRBJ2-1, with 12 bases lining up with TRBD2. The germline V gene encodes CDR1 MGHRA and CDR2 YSYEKL. CDR3 length: 17 amino acids. The CDR3: CVSSSQTSGGLYNEQFF. The CDR3 DNA sequence: TGCGTCAGCAGCTCCCAGACTAGCGGGGGCCTGTACAATGAGCAGTTCTTC.

The DNA of the CDR3 is TGCAGTGCTACCTCAGGCCACGAGCAGTACTTC. It yields the protein CSATSGHEQYF. The chain combines TRBV20-1 with TRBJ2-7; D remains unclear. The CDR3 consists of 11 residues. The V and J ends lost 4 bases and 5 bases respectively, with 9 bases between them. Germline CDR1 and CDR2: DFQATT and SNEGSKA (reference sequence).